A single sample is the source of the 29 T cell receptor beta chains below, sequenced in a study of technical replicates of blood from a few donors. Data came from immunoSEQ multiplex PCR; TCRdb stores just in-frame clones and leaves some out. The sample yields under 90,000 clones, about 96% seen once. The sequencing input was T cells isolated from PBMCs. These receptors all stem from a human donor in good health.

The CDR3 DNA is TGTGCCAGCAGTCTCGACAGGGGGGGTCAGCCCCAGCATTTT. This translates into CASSLDRGGQPQHF. This chain links TRBV6-5 with TRBJ1-5; 9 bases fit TRBD1. V trimming: 5 bases; J trimming: 6 bases; junction bases outside the gene matches: 5. Germline CDR1 reads MNHEY; CDR2 reads SVGAGI. The CDR3 length is 14 residues.

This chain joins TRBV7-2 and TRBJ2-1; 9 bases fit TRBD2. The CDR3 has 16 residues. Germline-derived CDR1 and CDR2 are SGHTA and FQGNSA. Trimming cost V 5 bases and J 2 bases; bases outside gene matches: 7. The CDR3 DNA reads TGTGCCAGCAGCCGCGTAGGGACTAGCCCCTACAATGAGCAGTTCTTC. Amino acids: CASSRVGTSPYNEQFF. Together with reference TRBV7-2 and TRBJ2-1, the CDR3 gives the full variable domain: GAGVSQSPSNKVTEKGKDVELRCDPISGHTALYWYRQSLGQGLEFLIYFQGNSAPDKSGLPSDRFSAERTGGSVSTLTIQRTQQEDSAVYLCASSRVGTSPYNEQFFGPGTRLTVL.

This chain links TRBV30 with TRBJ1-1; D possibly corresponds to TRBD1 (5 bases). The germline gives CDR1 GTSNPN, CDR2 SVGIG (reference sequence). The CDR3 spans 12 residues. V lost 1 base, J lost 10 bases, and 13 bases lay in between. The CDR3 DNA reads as TGTGCCTGGAGTGCCCTTGGGGGGTTAGCTTTCTTT. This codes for CAWSALGGLAFF. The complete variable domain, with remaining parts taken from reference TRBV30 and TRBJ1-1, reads SQTIHQWPATLVQPVGSPLSLECTVEGTSNPNLYWYRQAAGRGLQLLFYSVGIGQISSEVPQNLSASRPQDRQFILSSKKLLLSDSGFYLCAWSALGGLAFFGQGTRLTVV.

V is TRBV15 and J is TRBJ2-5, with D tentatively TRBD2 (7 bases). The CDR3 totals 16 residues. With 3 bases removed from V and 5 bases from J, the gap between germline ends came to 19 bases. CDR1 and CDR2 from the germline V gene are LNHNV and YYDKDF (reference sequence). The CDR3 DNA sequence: TGTGCCACCAGCAGGCCGGGCGGGGGCGAATTGGAGACCCAGTACTTC. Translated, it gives CATSRPGGGELETQYF.

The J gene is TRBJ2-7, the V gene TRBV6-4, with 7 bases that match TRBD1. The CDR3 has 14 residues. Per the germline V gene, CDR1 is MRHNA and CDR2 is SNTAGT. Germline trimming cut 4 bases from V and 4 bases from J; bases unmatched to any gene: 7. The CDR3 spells CASSVTGASYEQYF. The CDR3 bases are TGTGCCAGCAGTGTCACAGGGGCATCATACGAGCAGTACTTC.

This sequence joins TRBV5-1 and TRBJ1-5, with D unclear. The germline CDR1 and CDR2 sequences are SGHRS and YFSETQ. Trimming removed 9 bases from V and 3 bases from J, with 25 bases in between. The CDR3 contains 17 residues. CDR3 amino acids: CATSSWSGLENNQPQHF. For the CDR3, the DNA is TGCGCCACGTCGAGCTGGAGTGGCTTGGAGAACAATCAGCCCCAGCATTTT.

The CDR3 region has the DNA TGTGCCAGCGGCTCATCCGACTATGGCTACACCTTC. Its translation: CASGSSDYGYTF. The chain carries TRBV28 and TRBJ1-2; D is unresolved. The ends were cut back, 8 bases at V and 3 bases at J, with 10 bases in the middle. Looked up from germline, CDR1 is MDHEN and CDR2 is SYDVKM. The CDR3 is 12 residues long.

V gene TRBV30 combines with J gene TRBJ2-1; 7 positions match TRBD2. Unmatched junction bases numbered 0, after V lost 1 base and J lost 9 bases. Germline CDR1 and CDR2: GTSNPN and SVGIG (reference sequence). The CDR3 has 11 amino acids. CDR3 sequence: CAWSAGGEQFF. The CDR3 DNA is TGTGCCTGGAGTGCGGGGGGTGAGCAGTTCTTC.

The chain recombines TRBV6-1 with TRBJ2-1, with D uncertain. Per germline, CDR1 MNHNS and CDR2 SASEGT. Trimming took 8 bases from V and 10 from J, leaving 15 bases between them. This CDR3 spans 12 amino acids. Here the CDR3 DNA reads TGTGCCAGCCTGGTGGAGTTTTGGGAGCAGTTCTTC. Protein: CASLVEFWEQFF.

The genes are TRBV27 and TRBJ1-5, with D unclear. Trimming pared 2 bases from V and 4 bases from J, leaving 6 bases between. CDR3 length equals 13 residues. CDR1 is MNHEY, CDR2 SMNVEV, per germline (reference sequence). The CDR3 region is CASSLLSNQPQHF. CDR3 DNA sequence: TGTGCCAGCAGTTTACTGTCGAATCAGCCCCAGCATTTT.

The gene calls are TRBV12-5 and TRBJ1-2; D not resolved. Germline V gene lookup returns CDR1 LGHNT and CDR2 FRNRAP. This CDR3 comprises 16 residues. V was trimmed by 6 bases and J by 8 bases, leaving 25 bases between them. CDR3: CASGQYRGLPDRGYTF. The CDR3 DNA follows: TGTGCTAGTGGCCAATACCGTGGACTTCCCGACCGAGGCTACACCTTC.

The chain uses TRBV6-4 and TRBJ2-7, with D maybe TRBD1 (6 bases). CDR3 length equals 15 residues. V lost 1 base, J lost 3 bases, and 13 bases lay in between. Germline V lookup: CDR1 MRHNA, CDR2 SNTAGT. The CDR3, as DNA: TGTGCCAGCAGTGACTGGCCAGGGGCAAGCTACGAGCAGTACTTC. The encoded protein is CASSDWPGASYEQYF.

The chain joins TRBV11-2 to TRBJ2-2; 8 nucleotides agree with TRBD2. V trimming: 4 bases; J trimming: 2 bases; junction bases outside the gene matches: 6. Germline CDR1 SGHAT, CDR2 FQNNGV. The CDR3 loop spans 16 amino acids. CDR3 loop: CASSSLAGGNTGELFF. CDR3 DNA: TGTGCCAGCAGCTCCCTGGCGGGAGGAAACACCGGGGAGCTGTTTTTT.

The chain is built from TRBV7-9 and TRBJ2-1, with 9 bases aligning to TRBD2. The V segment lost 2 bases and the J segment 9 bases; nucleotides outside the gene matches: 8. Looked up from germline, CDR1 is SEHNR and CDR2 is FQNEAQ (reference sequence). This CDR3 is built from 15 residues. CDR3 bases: TGTGCCAGCAGCTTAATTGTTGGACTAGCGCTTGAGCAGTTCTTC. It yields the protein CASSLIVGLALEQFF.

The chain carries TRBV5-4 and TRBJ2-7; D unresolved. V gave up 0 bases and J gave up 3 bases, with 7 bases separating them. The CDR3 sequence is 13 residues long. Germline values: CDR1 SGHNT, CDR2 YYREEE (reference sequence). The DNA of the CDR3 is TGTGCCAGCAGCTTGGATGGGCTCTACGAGCAGTACTTC. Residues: CASSLDGLYEQYF.

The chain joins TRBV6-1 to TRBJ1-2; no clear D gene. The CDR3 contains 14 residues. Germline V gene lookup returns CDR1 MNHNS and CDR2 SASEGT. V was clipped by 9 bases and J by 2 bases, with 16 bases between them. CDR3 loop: CASTVGRGNYGYTF. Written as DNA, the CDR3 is TGTGCCAGTACTGTTGGCCGAGGAAACTATGGCTACACCTTC.

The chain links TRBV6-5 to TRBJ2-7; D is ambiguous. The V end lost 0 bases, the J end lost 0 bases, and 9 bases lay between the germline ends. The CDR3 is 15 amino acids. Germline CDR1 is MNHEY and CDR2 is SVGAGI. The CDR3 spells CASSYSSILSYEQYF. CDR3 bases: TGTGCCAGCAGTTACTCGAGTATCCTCTCCTACGAGCAGTACTTC.

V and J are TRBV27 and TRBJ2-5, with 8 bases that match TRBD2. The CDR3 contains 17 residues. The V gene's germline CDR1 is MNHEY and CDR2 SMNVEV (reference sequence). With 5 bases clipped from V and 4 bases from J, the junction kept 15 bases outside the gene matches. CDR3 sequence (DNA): TGTGCCAGCAGTCCCGGGGGGGGCAGGGGACTAGGAGAGACCCAGTACTTC. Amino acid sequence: CASSPGGGRGLGETQYF.

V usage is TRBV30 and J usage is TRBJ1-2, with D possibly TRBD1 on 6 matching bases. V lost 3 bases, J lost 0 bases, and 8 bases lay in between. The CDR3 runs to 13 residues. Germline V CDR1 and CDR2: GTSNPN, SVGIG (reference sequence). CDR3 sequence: CAWSYRANYGYTF. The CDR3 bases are TGTGCCTGGAGCTACAGGGCTAACTATGGCTACACCTTC.

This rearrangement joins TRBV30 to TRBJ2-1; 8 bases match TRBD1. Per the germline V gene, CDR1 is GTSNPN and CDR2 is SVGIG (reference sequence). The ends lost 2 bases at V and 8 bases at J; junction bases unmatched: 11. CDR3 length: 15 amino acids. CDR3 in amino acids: CAWSLGQGSFDEQFF. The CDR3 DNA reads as TGTGCCTGGAGTCTCGGACAGGGAAGCTTCGATGAGCAGTTCTTC.

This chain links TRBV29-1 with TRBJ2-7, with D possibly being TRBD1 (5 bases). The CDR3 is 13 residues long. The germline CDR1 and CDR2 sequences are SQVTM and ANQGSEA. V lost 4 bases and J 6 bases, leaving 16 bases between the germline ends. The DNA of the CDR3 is TGCAGCGTTGGCATCGATGCAGGGTTCGAGCAGTACTTC. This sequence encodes CSVGIDAGFEQYF.

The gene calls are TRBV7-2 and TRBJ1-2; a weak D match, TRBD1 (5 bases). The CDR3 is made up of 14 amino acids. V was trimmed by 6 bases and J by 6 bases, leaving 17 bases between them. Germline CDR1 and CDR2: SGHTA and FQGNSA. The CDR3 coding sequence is TGTGCCAGCAGTCGACGCCTGGGGGAGGATGGCTACACCTTC. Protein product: CASSRRLGEDGYTF.

This chain's CDR3 is CASSGGGEETQYF. DNA of the CDR3: TGTGCCAGCAGCGGCGGGGGGGAAGAGACCCAGTACTTC. The chain links TRBV28 to TRBJ2-5, with 9 bases matching TRBD2. Germline assignment: CDR1 MDHEN and CDR2 SYDVKM. The V segment lost 6 bases and the J segment 3 bases; nucleotides outside the gene matches: 2. The CDR3 covers 13 residues.

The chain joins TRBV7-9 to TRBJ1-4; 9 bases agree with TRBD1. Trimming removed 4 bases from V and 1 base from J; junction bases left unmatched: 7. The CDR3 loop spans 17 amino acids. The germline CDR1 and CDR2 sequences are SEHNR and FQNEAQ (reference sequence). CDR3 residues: CASSSRTGALTNEKLFF. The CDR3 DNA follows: TGTGCCAGCAGCTCCCGGACAGGGGCCCTAACTAATGAAAAACTGTTTTTT.

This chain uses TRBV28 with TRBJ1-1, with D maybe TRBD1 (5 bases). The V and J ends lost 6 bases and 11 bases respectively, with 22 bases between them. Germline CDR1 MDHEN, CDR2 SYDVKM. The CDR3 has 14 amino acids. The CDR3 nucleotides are TGTGCCAGCAGACGATCGGGGGTAGAACGGATGGCTTTCTTT. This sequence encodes CASRRSGVERMAFF.

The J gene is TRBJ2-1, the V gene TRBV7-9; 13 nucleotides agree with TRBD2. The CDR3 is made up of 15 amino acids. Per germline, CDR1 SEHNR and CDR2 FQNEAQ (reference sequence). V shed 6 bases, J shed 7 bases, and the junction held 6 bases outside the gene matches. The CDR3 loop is CASSLLAGGPNEQFF. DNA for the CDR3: TGTGCCAGCAGTTTACTAGCGGGAGGGCCGAATGAGCAGTTCTTC.

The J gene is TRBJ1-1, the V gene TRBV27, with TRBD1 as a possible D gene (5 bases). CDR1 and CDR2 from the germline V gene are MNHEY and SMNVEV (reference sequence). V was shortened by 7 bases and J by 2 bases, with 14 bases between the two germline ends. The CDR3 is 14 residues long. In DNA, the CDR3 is TGTGCCAGCAAACGGGCCGGGGGAAACACTGAAGCTTTCTTT. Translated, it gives CASKRAGGNTEAFF.

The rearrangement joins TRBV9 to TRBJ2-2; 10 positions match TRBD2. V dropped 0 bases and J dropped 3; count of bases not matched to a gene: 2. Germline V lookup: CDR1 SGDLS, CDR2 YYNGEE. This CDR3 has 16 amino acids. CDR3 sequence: CASSVGTSGYTGELFF. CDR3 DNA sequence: TGTGCCAGCAGCGTAGGGACTAGCGGTTACACCGGGGAGCTGTTTTTT.

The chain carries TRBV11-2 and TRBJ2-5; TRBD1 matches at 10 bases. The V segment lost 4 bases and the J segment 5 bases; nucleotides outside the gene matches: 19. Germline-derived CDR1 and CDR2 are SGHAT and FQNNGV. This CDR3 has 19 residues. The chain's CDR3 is CASSWLAGTGDQSQETQYF. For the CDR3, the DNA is TGTGCCAGCAGCTGGCTAGCCGGGACAGGGGATCAGTCGCAGGAGACCCAGTACTTC. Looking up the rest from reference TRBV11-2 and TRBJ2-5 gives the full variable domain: EAGVAQSPRYKIIEKRQSVAFWCNPISGHATLYWYQQILGQGPKLLIQFQNNGVVDDSQLPKDRFSAERLKGVDSTLKIQPAKLEDSAVYLCASSWLAGTGDQSQETQYFGPGTRLLVL.